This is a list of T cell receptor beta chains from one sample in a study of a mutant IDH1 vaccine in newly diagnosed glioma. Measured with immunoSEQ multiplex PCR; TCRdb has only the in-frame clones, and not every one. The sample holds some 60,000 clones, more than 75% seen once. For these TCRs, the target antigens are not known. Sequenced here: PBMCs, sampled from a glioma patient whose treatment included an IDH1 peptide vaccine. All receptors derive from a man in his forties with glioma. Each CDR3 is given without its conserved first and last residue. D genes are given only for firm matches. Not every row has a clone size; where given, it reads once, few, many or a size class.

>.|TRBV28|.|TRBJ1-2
ASLGRGNYGYT
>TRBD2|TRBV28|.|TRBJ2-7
ASSLRGSGTYEQY
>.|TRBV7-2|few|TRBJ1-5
ASSLAGGGAGNQPQH
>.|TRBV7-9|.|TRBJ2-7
ASSQVLYYEQY
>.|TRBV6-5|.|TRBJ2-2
ASSYSWGARTGELF
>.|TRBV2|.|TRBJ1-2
ASSEVTETFDGYT
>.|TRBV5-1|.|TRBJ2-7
ASSLGSADSYEQY
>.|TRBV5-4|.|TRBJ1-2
ASSLYYGYT
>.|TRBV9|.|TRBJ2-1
ASSAIPGNEQF
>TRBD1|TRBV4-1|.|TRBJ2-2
ASSQEAGTGGELF
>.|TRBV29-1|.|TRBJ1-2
SAGGGDSGGYT
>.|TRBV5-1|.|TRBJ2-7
ASSLGRENYEQY
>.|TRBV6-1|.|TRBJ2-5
ASSQEWEETQY
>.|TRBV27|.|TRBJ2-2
ASSHRENTGELF
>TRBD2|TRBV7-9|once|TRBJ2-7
ASSHWTSGDEQY
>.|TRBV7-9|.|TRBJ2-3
ASSLGRVRDTQY
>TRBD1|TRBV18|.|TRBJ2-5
ASSPTGQGARETQY
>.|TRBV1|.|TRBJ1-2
TSSQDRGCWSNYGYT
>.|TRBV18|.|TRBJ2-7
ASSPNPQTIYEQY
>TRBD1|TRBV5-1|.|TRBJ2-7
ASSLQGPTYEQY
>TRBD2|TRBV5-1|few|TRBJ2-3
ASSLTLAGSGDTQY
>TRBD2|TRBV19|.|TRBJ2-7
ASSITSLAAYEQY
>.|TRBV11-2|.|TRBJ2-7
ASSLVAGRYEQY
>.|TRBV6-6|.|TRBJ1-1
ASSYGGRGTEAF
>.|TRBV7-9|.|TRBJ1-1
ASMGTILNTEAF
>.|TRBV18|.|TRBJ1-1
ASSPPRTTMNTEAF
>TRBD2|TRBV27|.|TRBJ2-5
ASRVSGSGETQY
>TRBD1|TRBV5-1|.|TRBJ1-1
ASSSDRANTEAF
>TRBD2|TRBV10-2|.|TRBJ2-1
ASSVLAGGAGRDEQF
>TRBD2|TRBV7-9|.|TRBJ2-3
ATDSGSTDTQY
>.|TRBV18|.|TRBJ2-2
ASSRRIDANTGELF
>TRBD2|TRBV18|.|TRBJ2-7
ASSPKGLAGGKSYEQY
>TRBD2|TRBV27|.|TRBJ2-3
ASSPLIAGSDTQY
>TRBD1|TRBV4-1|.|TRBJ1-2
ASSPRVFRDRDYGYT
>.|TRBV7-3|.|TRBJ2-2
ASSYTGKGAGELF
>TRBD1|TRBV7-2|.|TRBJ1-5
ASSSQGGVKPQH
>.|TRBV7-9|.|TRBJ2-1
ASSLGAVTYNEQF
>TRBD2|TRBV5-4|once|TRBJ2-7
ASSLNQREREQY
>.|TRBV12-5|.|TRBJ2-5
ASGLKLGEAVGTQY
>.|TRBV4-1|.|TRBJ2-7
ASSQDLGGKISYEQY
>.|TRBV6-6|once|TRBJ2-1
ASSRQGVSSYNEQF
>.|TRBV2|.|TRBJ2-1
ASGGGAGANNEQF
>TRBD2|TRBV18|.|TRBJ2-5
ASSPPGLAETQY
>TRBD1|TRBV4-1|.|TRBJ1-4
ASSQAPTGKDEKLF
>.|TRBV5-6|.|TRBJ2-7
ASSLAPYEQY
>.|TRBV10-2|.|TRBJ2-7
ASSNTYEQY
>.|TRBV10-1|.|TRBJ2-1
ARTTSGSKQF